This T cell receptor beta chain was captured by sequencing in a study of cytomegalovirus exposure and HLA in healthy donors. Study results and limitations: Trimming of TCR beta V- and J-genes showed a link, identified in a later analysis, to a missense DCLRE1C variant.

The PCR ran on 60 Vbeta and 13 Jbeta primers. Assay: immunoSEQ multiplex PCR; the TCRdb copy retains only in-frame clones and omits some. The sample lists around 63,000 clones; over 75% were seen once. Comments on this clone: Its target is not known.

Specimen: PBMCs. This TCR came from a man aged 40-50 years in good health and CMV-seronegative.

The CDR3 region is CASSLGLAVNNEQFF. The CDR3 nucleotides are TGTGCCAGCAGCTTAGGGCTAGCGGTCAACAATGAGCAGTTCTTC. The chain is built from TRBV11-2 and TRBJ2-1, with 7 bases identical to TRBD2. After removal of 1 base from V and 5 bases from J, the junction contained 5 bases not matched to a gene. The germline gives CDR1 SGHAT, CDR2 FQNNGV. CDR3 length equals 15 residues.